These 10 T cell receptor beta chains came from one sample sequenced in a study of T cell responses to AZD1222 COVID-19 vaccine. Measured with immunoSEQ multiplex PCR; TCRdb has only the in-frame clones, and not every one. The top ten clones hold 4.4% of a sample with about 120,000 clones, just under 90% of them seen once. Sequencing was performed on peripheral blood, taken on day 0 of AZD1222 vaccination. These receptors originate from an adult in good health.

The chain employs TRBV15 and TRBJ2-1; possible D gene TRBD1, 5 bases. Trimming took 1 base from V and 0 from J, leaving 10 bases between them. Germline V lookup: CDR1 LNHNV, CDR2 YYDKDF (reference sequence). This CDR3 contains 16 residues. The chain's CDR3 is CATSRGGMSSYNEQFF. The CDR3 bases are TGTGCCACCAGCAGAGGGGGCATGAGCTCCTACAATGAGCAGTTCTTC.

This chain connects TRBV15 to TRBJ1-2, with unresolved D. Germline lookup yields CDR1 LNHNV and CDR2 YYDKDF (reference sequence). The CDR3 spans 14 residues. The V gene lost 0 bases and the J gene lost 1 base, with 6 bases spanning the gap. CDR3 DNA: TGTGCCACCAGCAGAGATAGCCATAACTATGGCTACACCTTC. As protein: CATSRDSHNYGYTF.

DNA of the CDR3: TGTGCCAGCAGCTTGGGTAGCGGGATATCGACAGATACGCAGTATTTT. Translating gives CASSLGSGISTDTQYF. This chain links TRBV11-2 with TRBJ2-3; 8 bases map to TRBD2. V lost 3 bases and J lost 3; bases outside the gene matches: 8. This CDR3 spans 16 amino acids. Germline assignment: CDR1 SGHAT and CDR2 FQNNGV. The full variable domain, its missing parts supplied by reference TRBV11-2 and TRBJ2-3, is EAGVAQSPRYKIIEKRQSVAFWCNPISGHATLYWYQQILGQGPKLLIQFQNNGVVDDSQLPKDRFSAERLKGVDSTLKIQPAKLEDSAVYLCASSLGSGISTDTQYFGPGTRLTVL.

The chain has TRBV24-1 and TRBJ2-5; 11 nucleotides align to TRBD2. The junction had 4 bases not matched to a gene; V was cut back by 4 bases and J by 4 bases. In germline, CDR1 is KGHDR, CDR2 SFDVKD. This CDR3 has 15 amino acids. Here the CDR3 reads CATSDHTSGGETQYF. CDR3 nucleotides: TGTGCCACCAGTGACCACACTAGCGGGGGAGAGACCCAGTACTTC.

The chain links TRBV11-2 to TRBJ1-5; TRBD1 aligns across 12 bases. Trimming took 1 base from V and 7 from J; bases not matched to a gene: 8. The CDR3 totals 17 residues. Germline CDR1 SGHAT, CDR2 FQNNGV. The CDR3 nucleotides read TGTGCCAGCAGCTTAGTTGGGACAGGGGGCTCTAGGCAGCCCCAGCATTTT. Translated: CASSLVGTGGSRQPQHF.

This chain uses TRBV6-5 with TRBJ2-5; either TRBD1 or TRBD2 may fit D (5 bases each). The CDR3 extends over 15 amino acids. The germline CDR1 and CDR2 sequences are MNHEY and SVGAGI. The V end was cut by 6 bases, the J end by 5 bases, with 19 bases between. CDR3 coding DNA: TGTGCCAGCAGCCTTGGGGCGGGCCTACGGGAGACCCAGTACTTC. It specifies CASSLGAGLRETQYF.

This chain links TRBV5-4 with TRBJ2-3; D perhaps matches TRBD2 (6 bases). The V and J ends lost 6 bases and 2 bases respectively, with 10 bases between them. Per germline, CDR1 SGHNT and CDR2 YYREEE (reference sequence). This CDR3 has 13 residues. The CDR3 nucleotides are TGTGCCAGCATGGAGGGAAACACAGATACGCAGTATTTT. This sequence encodes CASMEGNTDTQYF.

The genes are TRBV12-3 or TRBV12-4 and TRBJ1-1; 7 bases are shared with TRBD1. The CDR3 contains 13 residues. The V and J ends lost 5 bases and 4 bases, in that order; junction bases with no gene match: 4. The CDR3 sequence: CASSDRATTEAFF. CDR3 sequence (DNA): TGTGCCAGCAGTGACAGGGCGACCACTGAAGCTTTCTTT.

The chain carries TRBV7-9 and TRBJ2-2; possible D gene TRBD2, 6 bases. With 4 bases removed from V and 4 bases from J, the gap between germline ends came to 13 bases. Germline V CDR1 and CDR2: SEHNR, FQNEAQ (reference sequence). CDR3 size: 15 residues. The CDR3 DNA reads TGTGCCAGCAGCTGGGAGCACGGGGGCACCGGGGAGCTGTTTTTT. Its translation: CASSWEHGGTGELFF.

The CDR3 sequence is CASSVRDRGLGSGNTIYF. The CDR3 DNA is TGTGCCAGCAGTGTCCGGGACAGGGGGCTAGGGTCTGGAAACACCATATATTTT. This chain uses TRBV25-1 with TRBJ1-3, with 12 bases matching TRBD1. Unmatched junction bases numbered 8, after V lost 4 bases and J lost 1 base. The CDR3 is 18 residues long. Germline CDR1 reads MGHDK; CDR2 reads SYGVNS.